This T cell receptor beta chain appears in the sequencing data of a study of T cell responses to AZD1222 COVID-19 vaccine. Trimming took 4 bases from V and 5 from J; bases not matched to a gene: 5. The CDR3 is 15 residues long. The V gene's germline CDR1 is MNHEY and CDR2 SMNVEV (reference sequence). Produced via immunoSEQ multiplex PCR; TCRdb's table is partial and in-frame only. The data show 150,000 to 200,000 clones, with 80% to 90% seen just once and 11% held by the top ten. The source is an adult who received the AZD1222 COVID-19 vaccine. The gene calls are TRBV27 and TRBJ1-6, with 7 bases fitting TRBD1. The sequenced sample was peripheral blood, obtained 28 days after the second AZD1222 dose. Here the CDR3 reads CASSSPTGDNSPLHF. In nucleotides, the CDR3 is TGTGCCAGCAGTTCCCCCACAGGGGATAATTCACCCCTCCACTTT.